Listed below are T cell receptor beta chains from one sample, sequenced in a study of T cells in Graves' hyperthyroidism and ophthalmopathy. From the multiplex PCR reads, TCRdb called clonotypes with MiXCR, one entry per CDR3 protein. The table has around 600,000 distinct CDR3 sequences, 14% seen once. The sample consisted of blood. These TCRs come from a woman in her late teens or twenties with Graves' ophthalmopathy. CDR3s include the opening cysteine and the closing phenylalanine or tryptophan. Each record gives: J gene, V gene, D gene, clone size, CDR3 DNA, CDR3 protein. The D gene is left open where the match is weak. Clone size appears in some rows only: once, few, many, or a class for an expanded clone.

>TRBJ2-7|TRBV29-1|-|few
TGCAGCGTTGCCACAGGACAGAACTCCTACGAGCAGTACTTC
CSVATGQNSYEQYF
>TRBJ2-7|TRBV14|TRBD1|-
TGTGCCAGCAGCCAAGGACAGGGTCGGGAGCAGTACTTC
CASSQGQGREQYF
>TRBJ2-4|TRBV12-3/TRBV12-4|TRBD1|many
TGTGCCAGCAGCAGGGGACAGGGGGCTGTCATTCAGTACTTC
CASSRGQGAVIQYF
>TRBJ2-2|TRBV9|-|-
TGTGCCAGCAGCGTAGGCAGATTGAACACCGGGGAGCTGTTTTTT
CASSVGRLNTGELFF
>TRBJ2-1|TRBV7-3|TRBD2|many
TGTGCCAGCAGCTATCCTAGCGGGATTGGGCTTAGCAATGAGCAGTTCTTC
CASSYPSGIGLSNEQFF
>TRBJ2-7|TRBV12-3/TRBV12-4|-|many
TGTGCCAGCAGTCCAGAGGGAATGGCCTACGAGCAGTACTTC
CASSPEGMAYEQYF
>TRBJ2-2|TRBV12-3/TRBV12-4|-|many
TGTGCCAGCAGTTTTGAGAACACCGGGGAGCTGTTTTTT
CASSFENTGELFF
>TRBJ2-7|TRBV28|-|many
TGTGCCAGCAGTTTATGGGCAGTGAGCTCCTACGAGCAGTACTTC
CASSLWAVSSYEQYF
>TRBJ2-4|TRBV11-2|TRBD1|many
TGTGCCAGCAGCTTAGGCCGTCTTTTTTGGGCAGGGGGCTCTGGTCGGGACATTCAGTACTTC
CASSLGRLFWAGGSGRDIQYF
>TRBJ2-3|TRBV20-1|TRBD2|few
TGCAGTGCTAGAGACCCCCCACTAGCGGGCCTAACAGATACGCAGTATTTT
CSARDPPLAGLTDTQYF
>TRBJ2-7|TRBV28|-|many
TGTGCCAGCAGACACCGGGACTGGACCGTCGCTGGCACCTACGAGCAGTACTTC
CASRHRDWTVAGTYEQYF
>TRBJ2-2|TRBV11-3|-|-
TGTGCCAGCAGCTTGGGGGACTCGCGGAACACCGGGGAGCTGTTTTTT
CASSLGDSRNTGELFF
>TRBJ1-2|TRBV27|-|few
TGTGCCAGCAGTTTGGTTCAGGGTTTTAACTATGGCTACACCTTC
CASSLVQGFNYGYTF
>TRBJ1-4|TRBV20-1|-|many
TGCAGTGTCCGCGACAGCGTTGCAACTAATGAAAAACTGTTTTTT
CSVRDSVATNEKLFF
>TRBJ1-2|TRBV4-1|-|-
TGCGCCAGCAGCCAAGAACGCTATGACTACACCTTC
CASSQERYDYTF
>TRBJ1-5|TRBV20-1|-|few
TGCAGTGCTAGAGACGATTGGGCAGCCAGCAATCAGCCCCAGCATTTT
CSARDDWAASNQPQHF
>TRBJ2-4|TRBV30|TRBD2|many
TGTGCCTGGGCTACGGGACTAGCGGGATTCATTCAGTACTTC
CAWATGLAGFIQYF
>TRBJ2-2|TRBV11-3|-|many
TGTGCCAGCAGCTTAGGCTCGAAATGGAGAGATACAGGGCCCGGGGAGCTGTTTTTT
CASSLGSKWRDTGPGELFF
>TRBJ1-5|TRBV18|TRBD1|-
TGTGCCAGCTCACACATCGAGATCAGGACAGGGGGTGTGGATCAGCCCCAGCATTTT
CASSHIEIRTGGVDQPQHF
>TRBJ2-1|TRBV28|TRBD2|many
TGTGCCAGCAGTTTCGGGGGGAACCTTGAGCAGTTCTTC
CASSFGGNLEQFF
>TRBJ2-3|TRBV28|-|-
TGTGCCAGCAGTGAAGCTCTTATCCGGCCCCCGATTAGCACAGATACGCAGTATTTT
CASSEALIRPPISTDTQYF
>TRBJ1-1|TRBV10-3|-|many
TGTGCCATCAGTGAGCCTTACAGACGTCGGACTGAAGCTTTCTTT
CAISEPYRRRTEAFF
>TRBJ1-2|TRBV25-1|-|few
TGTGCCAGCAGTGATGGGTGGGTTCCGTACAGAGATGGCTACACCTTC
CASSDGWVPYRDGYTF
>TRBJ2-7|TRBV7-8|-|many
TGTGCCAGCAGTTTAGACAGGCGTTCCTACGAGCAGTACTTC
CASSLDRRSYEQYF
>TRBJ2-7|TRBV6-2/TRBV6-3|-|many
TGTGCCAGCAGTTATTCTTGGATTATCGACGAGCAGTACTTC
CASSYSWIIDEQYF
>TRBJ1-3|TRBV3-1|-|-
TGTGCCAGCAGCCCCAGATACTACAGCTCTGGAAACACCATATATTTT
CASSPRYYSSGNTIYF
>TRBJ2-7|TRBV5-8|-|many
TGTGCCAGCAGCTTGGCAGGGGACAACTCCTACGAGCAGTACTTC
CASSLAGDNSYEQYF
>TRBJ2-5|TRBV11-3|-|many
TGTGCCAGCAGCTCCAGTCGTATCCAAGAGACCCAGTACTTC
CASSSSRIQETQYF
>TRBJ2-1|TRBV4-1|TRBD1|-
TGCGCCAGCAGCCGAAGGGGTGGGGGACAGGGGGGCAATGAGCAGTTCTTC
CASSRRGGGQGGNEQFF
>TRBJ1-3|TRBV20-1|-|-
TGCAGTGCTATCCGGACTTTCTCTACTGGAAACACCATATATTTT
CSAIRTFSTGNTIYF
>TRBJ2-5|TRBV7-2|TRBD1|many
TGTGCCAGCACACGTGCCGGGACAGGCTCTAAAGAGACCCAGTACTTC
CASTRAGTGSKETQYF
>TRBJ2-5|TRBV30|TRBD1|many
TGTGCCTGGAAACTGACAGGGTCCCAAGAGACCCAGTACTTC
CAWKLTGSQETQYF
>TRBJ2-5|TRBV12-3/TRBV12-4|-|many
TGTGCCAGCAGGCGCGTCAGGGGTGGAGAGACCCAGTACTTC
CASRRVRGGETQYF
>TRBJ2-7|TRBV3-1|-|few
TGTGCCAGCAGCCAAGGGGGGTATATCGGGCAGTACTTC
CASSQGGYIGQYF
>TRBJ2-5|TRBV6-2/TRBV6-3|TRBD1|many
TGTGCCAGCAGTCCCCGGACAGGGGCTCAAGAGACCCAGTACTTC
CASSPRTGAQETQYF
>TRBJ2-3|TRBV7-3|TRBD2|-
TGTGCCAGCAGTTACTCAACCGCGGGAGCCCCAGATACGCAGTATTTT
CASSYSTAGAPDTQYF
>TRBJ1-1|TRBV20-1|-|many
TGCAGTGCAGACTCCGGGACACTGAACACTGAAGCTTTCTTT
CSADSGTLNTEAFF
>TRBJ2-3|TRBV3-1|-|many
TGTGCCAGCAGCACTCGACTAGATCGGGGCACAGATACGCAGTATTTT
CASSTRLDRGTDTQYF
>TRBJ2-1|TRBV7-2|TRBD2|-
TGTGCCAGCAGCTTAGCGCGGACTAGCGGGAGGTTGGAATTCTTC
CASSLARTSGRLEFF
>TRBJ2-1|TRBV24-1|-|many
TGTGCCACCAGTGATGGGACATTGAATGAGCAGTTCTTC
CATSDGTLNEQFF
>TRBJ1-4|TRBV11-1|TRBD1|many
TGTGCCAGCAGCTGGGGGACAGCTAATGAAAAACTGTTTTTT
CASSWGTANEKLFF